The source of this TCR beta chain is a study of T cells in Graves' hyperthyroidism and ophthalmopathy. Trimming shortened V by 4 bases and J by 4 bases, and 6 bases separated the two germline ends. There are 12 residues in the CDR3. CDR1 is SGHDT, CDR2 YYEEEE, per germline. This clonotype has at least ten counts. Regions amplified from RNA transcripts were the TCR beta CDR3 regions. The TCR CDR3 was amplified in a first-round RT-PCR using the HTBI primer set. One entry per CDR3 protein results from TCRdb running MiXCR on the multiplex PCR reads. The sample has 600,000 or so distinct CDR3 sequences; approximately 15% are singletons.

This clonotype was sampled from a woman aged 18-35 years with Graves' ophthalmopathy. The chain combines TRBV5-6 with TRBJ2-1; D unclear. The sequenced sample was blood. CDR3 sequence (DNA): TGTGCCAGCAGCCAATCTTACAATGAGCAGTTCTTC. Translation gives CASSQSYNEQFF.